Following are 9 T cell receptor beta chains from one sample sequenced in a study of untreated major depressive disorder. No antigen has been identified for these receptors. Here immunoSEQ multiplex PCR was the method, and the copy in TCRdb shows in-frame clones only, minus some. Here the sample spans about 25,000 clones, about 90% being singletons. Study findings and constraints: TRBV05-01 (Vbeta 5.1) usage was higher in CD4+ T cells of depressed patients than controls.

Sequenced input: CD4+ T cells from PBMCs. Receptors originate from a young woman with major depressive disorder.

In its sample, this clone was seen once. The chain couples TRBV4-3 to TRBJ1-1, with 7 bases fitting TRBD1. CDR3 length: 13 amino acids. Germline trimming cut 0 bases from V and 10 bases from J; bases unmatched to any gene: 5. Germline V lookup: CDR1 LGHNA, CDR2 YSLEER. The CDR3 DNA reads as TGCGCCAGCAGCCAAGATCTTCAGGGGGGAGCTTTCTTT. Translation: CASSQDLQGGAFF.

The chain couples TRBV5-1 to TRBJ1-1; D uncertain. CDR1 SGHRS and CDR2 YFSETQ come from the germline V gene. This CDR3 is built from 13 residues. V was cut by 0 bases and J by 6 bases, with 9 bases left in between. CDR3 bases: TGCGCCAGCAGCTTGGCCAGGCAGGCTGAAGCTTTCTTT. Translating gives CASSLARQAEAFF.

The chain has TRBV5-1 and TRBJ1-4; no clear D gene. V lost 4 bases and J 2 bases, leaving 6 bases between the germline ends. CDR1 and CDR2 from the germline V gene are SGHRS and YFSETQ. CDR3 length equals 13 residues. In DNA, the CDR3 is TGCGCCAGCAGCCGAGGGACTAATGAAAAACTGTTTTTT. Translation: CASSRGTNEKLFF. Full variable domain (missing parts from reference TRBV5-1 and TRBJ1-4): KAGVTQTPRYLIKTRGQQVTLSCSPISGHRSVSWYQQTPGQGLQFLFEYFSETQRNKGNFPGRFSGRQFSNSRSEMNVSTLELGDSALYLCASSRGTNEKLFFGSGTQLSVL.

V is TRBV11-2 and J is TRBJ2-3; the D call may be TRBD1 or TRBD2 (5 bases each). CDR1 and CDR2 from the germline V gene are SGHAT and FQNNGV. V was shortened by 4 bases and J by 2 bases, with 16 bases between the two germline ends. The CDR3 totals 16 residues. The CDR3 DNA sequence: TGTGCCAGCAGCTCCTACCCGGCCGGGACCACAGATACGCAGTATTTT. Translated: CASSSYPAGTTDTQYF.

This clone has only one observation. The CDR3 DNA reads TGTGCCAGCATCGGGACTAGCCACACCGGGGAGCTGTTTTTT. Its translation is CASIGTSHTGELFF. The gene calls are TRBV7-3 and TRBJ2-2, with TRBD2 identical over 9 bases. The junction had 3 bases not matched to a gene; V was cut back by 7 bases and J by 3 bases. The germline V gene has CDR1 SGHTA and CDR2 FQGTGA. The CDR3 length is 14 residues.

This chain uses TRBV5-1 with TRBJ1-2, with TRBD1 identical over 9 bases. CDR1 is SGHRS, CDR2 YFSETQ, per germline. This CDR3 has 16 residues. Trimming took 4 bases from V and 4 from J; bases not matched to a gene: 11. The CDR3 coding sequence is TGCGCCAGCAGCCCGGGACAGGGAATCAAACGCTATGGCTACACCTTC. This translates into CASSPGQGIKRYGYTF.

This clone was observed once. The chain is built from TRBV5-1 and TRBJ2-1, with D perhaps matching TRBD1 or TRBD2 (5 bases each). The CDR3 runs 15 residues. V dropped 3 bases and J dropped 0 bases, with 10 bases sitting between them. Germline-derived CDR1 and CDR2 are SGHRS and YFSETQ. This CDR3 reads CASSWDGSSYNEQFF. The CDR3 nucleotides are TGCGCCAGCAGCTGGGACGGTTCCTCCTACAATGAGCAGTTCTTC.

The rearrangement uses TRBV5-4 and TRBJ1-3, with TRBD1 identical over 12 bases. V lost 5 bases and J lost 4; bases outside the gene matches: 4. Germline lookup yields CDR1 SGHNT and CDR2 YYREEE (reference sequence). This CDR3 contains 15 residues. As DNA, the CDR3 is TGTGCCAGCAGTCGGGACAGGGGGCAAGGAAACACCATATATTTT. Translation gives CASSRDRGQGNTIYF.

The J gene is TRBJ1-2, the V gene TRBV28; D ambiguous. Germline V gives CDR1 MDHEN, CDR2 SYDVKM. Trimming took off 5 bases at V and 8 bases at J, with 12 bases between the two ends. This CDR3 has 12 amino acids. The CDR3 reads CASSPPIRGYTF. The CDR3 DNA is TGTGCCAGCAGTCCTCCAATTAGGGGCTACACCTTC.